Below are 2 T cell receptor beta chains sequenced from a single sample in a study of shared clonotypes between healthy human individuals. The assay was immunoSEQ multiplex PCR, and TCRdb's table has in-frame clones only and misses some. The table shows about 530,000 clones, with about 80% occurring only once. Material: PBMCs. The receptors derive from a woman aged 40-49 years in good health. Some clones in this sample may be carry-over from other donors' samples.

The chain couples TRBV7-2 to TRBJ2-1, with D perhaps TRBD2 (5 bases). CDR3 length: 16 residues. Germline lookup yields CDR1 SGHTA and CDR2 FQGNSA. V shed 1 base and J shed 7 bases, with 17 bases lying between them. The DNA for the CDR3 is TGTGCCAGCAGCTTAGTACCTGGTGAGCGGAAGAATGAGCAGTTCTTC. This codes for CASSLVPGERKNEQFF.

The V call is TRBV6-1, the J call TRBJ2-2; D is possibly TRBD2 (6 bases). With 7 bases removed from V and 6 bases from J, the gap between germline ends came to 15 bases. Per the germline V gene, CDR1 is MNHNS and CDR2 is SASEGT. The CDR3 consists of 14 residues. In DNA form, the CDR3 reads TGTGCCAGCATCCCACTAGCAGCACCCGGGGAGCTGTTTTTT. It is translated as CASIPLAAPGELFF.